The 29 T cell receptor beta chains listed next were all sequenced from one sample in a study of blood T cell repertoires in COVID-19. The table came from immunoSEQ multiplex PCR; TCRdb's copy has only in-frame clones and leaves some out. The data hold 100,000 or so clones, with 80% to 90% observed a single time. Sample: peripheral blood. These receptors were obtained from a human donor in a cohort sampled during active COVID-19.

This clone was counted ten times or more. The V and J genes are TRBV5-4 and TRBJ2-1, with D possibly matching TRBD2 (6 bases). The CDR3 totals 17 residues. CDR1 and CDR2 (germline): SGHNT, YYREEE (reference sequence). Trimming pared 1 base from V and 0 bases from J, leaving 14 bases between. The CDR3 loop is CASSLQLAQSSYNEQFF. As DNA, the CDR3 is TGTGCCAGCAGCTTGCAGCTAGCGCAGAGCTCCTACAATGAGCAGTTCTTC.

The V gene is TRBV6-6, the J gene TRBJ1-4, with D hard to call. Per germline, CDR1 MNHNY and CDR2 SVGAGI (reference sequence). The CDR3 runs 14 residues. V was clipped by 7 bases and J by 4 bases, with 13 bases between them. The DNA of the CDR3 is TGTGCCAGCAACCGGGGAGGGTTTAATGAAAAACTGTTTTTT. This codes for CASNRGGFNEKLFF.

The chain has TRBV11-2 and TRBJ2-7, with 13 bases that match TRBD2. CDR1 SGHAT and CDR2 FQNNGV come from the germline V gene. Trimming removed 6 bases from V and 6 bases from J; junction bases left unmatched: 8. CDR3 size: 15 residues. The CDR3 region has the DNA TGTGCCAGCAGTGACTGGACTAGCGGGAGATTCGAGCAGTACTTC. It codes for CASSDWTSGRFEQYF.

The rearrangement uses TRBV5-4 and TRBJ1-4, with no clear D. Per germline, CDR1 SGHNT and CDR2 YYREEE (reference sequence). The V end lost 5 bases, the J end lost 8 bases, and 13 bases lay between the germline ends. CDR3 size: 13 residues. CDR3 sequence (DNA): TGTGCCAGCAGTACACGACCAGGCGAAAAACTGTTTTTT. Translating it yields CASSTRPGEKLFF.

V and J are TRBV7-9 and TRBJ1-4; 8 positions agree with TRBD1. Per the germline V gene, CDR1 is SEHNR and CDR2 is FQNEAQ (reference sequence). The CDR3 length is 13 residues. J was trimmed by 7 bases and V by 5 bases; bases with no gene match: 3. The CDR3 sequence: CASSGTGGEKLFF. The CDR3 bases are TGTGCCAGCAGCGGGACAGGTGGTGAAAAACTGTTTTTT.

The rearrangement links TRBV25-1 to TRBJ2-1; D remains ambiguous. V dropped 6 bases and J dropped 4 bases, with 13 bases sitting between them. Germline V gene lookup returns CDR1 MGHDK and CDR2 SYGVNS. The length of the CDR3 is 14 residues. The CDR3 nucleotides are TGTGCCAGCAGAAACAGAGACCTATACAATGAGCAGTTCTTC. Encoded protein: CASRNRDLYNEQFF.

The V call is TRBV7-9, the J call TRBJ1-4; possibly TRBD1 for D (5 bases). V dropped 5 bases and J dropped 4 bases, with 11 bases sitting between them. This CDR3 has 14 amino acids. Germline loops: CDR1 SEHNR, CDR2 FQNEAQ (reference sequence). The CDR3 DNA is TGTGCCAGCAGCCCTCTCGACAGTAATGAAAAACTGTTTTTT. Its protein is CASSPLDSNEKLFF.

This clone was seen a single time. The chain combines TRBV7-2 with TRBJ2-3; perhaps TRBD1 as D (6 bases). Trimming shortened V by 0 bases and J by 4 bases, and 11 bases separated the two germline ends. The CDR3 runs to 15 residues. Germline assignment: CDR1 SGHTA and CDR2 FQGNSA. In DNA, the CDR3 is TGTGCCAGCAGCTTAGCCCCCACAGGGTCAGATACGCAGTATTTT. Amino acid sequence: CASSLAPTGSDTQYF.

The chain carries TRBV15 and TRBJ2-2; D unclear. V lost 8 bases to trimming and J lost 7 bases, with 11 bases between them. This CDR3 has 12 amino acids. Per the germline V gene, CDR1 is LNHNV and CDR2 is YYDKDF (reference sequence). CDR3 loop: CATSVTFGELFF. CDR3 coding DNA: TGTGCCACCTCAGTAACCTTCGGGGAGCTGTTTTTT. Using reference TRBV15 and TRBJ2-2 for the parts outside the CDR3, the full variable domain is DAMVIQNPRYQVTQFGKPVTLSCSQTLNHNVMYWYQQKSSQAPKLLFHYYDKDFNNEADTPDNFQSRRPNTSFCFLDIRSPGLGDTAMYLCATSVTFGELFFGEGSRLTVL.

The chain combines TRBV3-1 (or the pseudogene TRBV3-2) with TRBJ2-7; 7 bases are shared with TRBD1. Trimming cost V 0 bases and J 5 bases; bases outside gene matches: 10. Germline lookup yields CDR1 LGHDT and CDR2 YNNKEL (reference sequence). The CDR3 is made up of 16 amino acids. The CDR3 nucleotides read TGTGCCAGCAGCCAAGATTTTGGGACAGTAAGCAACGAGCAGTACTTC. Residues: CASSQDFGTVSNEQYF.

The V call is TRBV2, the J call TRBJ1-5; D ambiguous. This CDR3 has 14 residues. Trimming removed 4 bases at V and 4 bases at J, with 11 bases between. CDR1 and CDR2 (germline): SNHLY, FYNNEI. CDR3: CASSVAQPNQPQHF. The CDR3 nucleotides are TGTGCCAGCAGTGTAGCACAACCAAATCAGCCCCAGCATTTT.

CDR3 coding DNA: TGTGCCAGCAGGAACACAGGGATGGGCACAGATACGCAGTATTTT. Translating gives CASRNTGMGTDTQYF. The chain combines TRBV6-5 with TRBJ2-3, with D possibly being TRBD1 (6 bases). V gave up 6 bases and J gave up 1 base, with 14 bases separating them. This CDR3 has 15 amino acids. Per germline, CDR1 MNHEY and CDR2 SVGAGI.

This sequence joins TRBV24-1 and TRBJ2-1; D gene ambiguous. The CDR3 has 11 amino acids. The germline CDR1 and CDR2 sequences are KGHDR and SFDVKD. V gave up 8 bases and J gave up 5 bases, with 6 bases separating them. CDR3 bases: TGTGCCACCAAGGAGAACAATGAGCAGTTCTTC. Its translation: CATKENNEQFF.

The chain carries TRBV4-2 and TRBJ2-7; tentatively, D is TRBD1 (5 bases). CDR3 size: 18 residues. The germline V and J ends were trimmed by 3 bases and 7 bases, with 28 bases remaining between them. Germline V lookup: CDR1 LGHNA, CDR2 YNFKEQ. The CDR3 sequence is CASSQRNDDESRGWEQYF. The CDR3 region has the DNA TGTGCCAGCAGCCAGCGAAACGACGACGAGAGTAGGGGTTGGGAGCAGTACTTC.

J is TRBJ2-7 and V is TRBV14; the match to TRBD2 covers 11 bases. CDR3 size: 18 residues. Germline V CDR1 and CDR2: SGHDN, FVKESK. The junction had 13 bases not matched to a gene; V was cut back by 0 bases and J by 6 bases. For the CDR3, the DNA is TGTGCCAGCAGCCAAGAACAAGCAACTAGCGGGAGTATTCGCGAGCAGTACTTC. Protein sequence: CASSQEQATSGSIREQYF.

This sequence joins TRBV15 and TRBJ2-1; tentatively, D is TRBD2 (5 bases). The V end lost 5 bases, the J end lost 10 bases, and 9 bases lay between the germline ends. The CDR3 extends over 11 amino acids. The germline V gene has CDR1 LNHNV and CDR2 YYDKDF (reference sequence). The CDR3 DNA is TGTGCCACCAGCGGAACGGGAGAGCAGTTCTTC. This sequence encodes CATSGTGEQFF.

The V gene is TRBV24-1, the J gene TRBJ2-7; D is unclear. The CDR3 has 15 residues. The ends were cut back, 3 bases at V and 0 bases at J, with 11 bases in the middle. Germline values: CDR1 KGHDR, CDR2 SFDVKD. CDR3 protein: CATSDRPASSYEQYF. CDR3 DNA: TGTGCCACCAGTGATCGCCCCGCTAGCTCCTACGAGCAGTACTTC.

The chain is built from TRBV6-6 and TRBJ2-3, with no clear D. Deletions cut 6 bases from V and 3 bases from J, with 13 bases between. CDR1 is MNHNY and CDR2 is SVGAGI in the germline V gene (reference sequence). The CDR3 runs 14 residues. CDR3 bases: TGTGCCAGCAGCACTAACGGTGTGACAGATACGCAGTATTTT. Residues: CASSTNGVTDTQYF.

The chain recombines TRBV28 with TRBJ1-4; TRBD1 aligns across 7 bases. The CDR3 is 16 amino acids. V was pared by 5 bases and J by 4 bases, with 10 bases of the junction left unmatched. Germline values: CDR1 MDHEN, CDR2 SYDVKM. CDR3 residues: CASSLPFGTDNEKLFF. The CDR3 coding sequence is TGTGCCAGCAGTCTACCATTCGGGACAGATAATGAAAAACTGTTTTTT. Together with reference TRBV28 and TRBJ1-4, the CDR3 gives the full variable domain: DVKVTQSSRYLVKRTGEKVFLECVQDMDHENMFWYRQDPGLGLRLIYFSYDVKMKEKGDIPEGYSVSREKKERFSLILESASTNQTSMYLCASSLPFGTDNEKLFFGSGTQLSVL.

V is TRBV19 and J is TRBJ2-3; possible D gene TRBD1, 5 bases. Germline CDR1 LNHDA, CDR2 SQIVND (reference sequence). The V end lost 2 bases, the J end lost 5 bases, and 11 bases lay between the germline ends. CDR3 length: 14 amino acids. The CDR3: CASSIRGQGDTQYF. The DNA of the CDR3 is TGTGCCAGTAGTATAAGGGGTCAAGGAGATACGCAGTATTTT.

The rearrangement links TRBV29-1 to TRBJ2-7; 9 bases are a match to TRBD1. Germline lookup yields CDR1 SQVTM and CDR2 ANQGSEA. V dropped 7 bases and J dropped 6; count of bases not matched to a gene: 7. This CDR3 is built from 12 residues. CDR3 protein: CSDRQGVGEQYF. The CDR3 nucleotides are TGCAGCGACAGACAGGGGGTAGGCGAGCAGTACTTC.

This rearrangement joins TRBV30 to TRBJ2-7; TRBD1 might be the D (6 bases). Trimming took 0 bases from V and 2 from J, leaving 11 bases between them. The germline V gene has CDR1 GTSNPN and CDR2 SVGIG (reference sequence). The CDR3 has 14 residues. CDR3 in amino acids: CAWSVPGTTYEQYF. CDR3 nucleotides: TGTGCCTGGAGTGTGCCCGGGACAACCTACGAGCAGTACTTC.

The V gene is TRBV12-3 or TRBV12-4, the J gene TRBJ2-3; TRBD2 might be the D (6 bases). Deletions cut 5 bases from V and 5 bases from J, with 8 bases between. The CDR3 covers 12 residues. The CDR3 loop is CASSRLVDTQYF. In nucleotides, the CDR3 is TGTGCCAGCAGTAGACTAGTAGATACGCAGTATTTT.

This sequence joins TRBV5-1 and TRBJ2-5; TRBD2 matches 14 bases. CDR1 SGHRS and CDR2 YFSETQ come from the germline V gene. The CDR3 extends over 17 amino acids. Trimming took 5 bases from V and 5 from J; bases not matched to a gene: 11. CDR3 DNA: TGCGCCAGCAGGGAGACTAGCGGGAGGGCCTCACGGGAGACCCAGTACTTC. It yields the protein CASRETSGRASRETQYF.

The gene calls are TRBV2 and TRBJ2-7; 9 positions match TRBD2. Germline V gene data show CDR1 as SNHLY and CDR2 as FYNNEI. The CDR3 has 15 residues. V lost 2 bases and J lost 2; bases outside the gene matches: 4. Here the CDR3 reads CASSENPSGAYEQYF. The CDR3 DNA is TGTGCCAGCAGTGAAAACCCTAGCGGGGCCTACGAGCAGTACTTC.

V gene TRBV5-4 combines with J gene TRBJ2-7, with a tentative D call TRBD2 (5 bases). Germline loops: CDR1 SGHNT, CDR2 YYREEE (reference sequence). Trimming took 4 bases from V and 2 from J, leaving 13 bases between them. The CDR3 runs to 14 residues. The CDR3 sequence: CASSPDYTTYEQYF. CDR3 DNA: TGTGCCAGCAGCCCAGACTATACAACCTACGAGCAGTACTTC.

This clone appeared a few times. The V gene is TRBV5-1, the J gene TRBJ1-1; D may be TRBD1 (6 bases). In germline, CDR1 is SGHRS, CDR2 YFSETQ. CDR3 size: 15 residues. Deletions cut 3 bases from V and 1 base from J, with 13 bases between. The CDR3 loop reads CASSWGQGKNTEAFF. The CDR3 nucleotides read TGCGCCAGCAGCTGGGGGCAGGGGAAGAACACTGAAGCTTTCTTT.

The chain joins TRBV28 to TRBJ1-5, with 7 bases identical to TRBD1. The CDR3 loop spans 15 amino acids. J gave up 3 bases and V 5 bases, and 7 bases lay outside the gene matches. Germline V gene data show CDR1 as MDHEN and CDR2 as SYDVKM. Here the CDR3 reads CASSRPTGVNQPQHF. The CDR3 DNA follows: TGTGCCAGCAGTCGTCCAACAGGGGTCAATCAGCCCCAGCATTTT.

This chain uses TRBV6-1 with TRBJ1-1; no clear D gene. Deletions cut 1 base from V and 0 bases from J, with 18 bases between. This CDR3 has 18 residues. The germline CDR1 and CDR2 sequences are MNHNS and SASEGT. The CDR3 is CASSEDKRRRHLNTEAFF. In nucleotides, the CDR3 is TGTGCCAGCAGTGAAGACAAACGGAGGAGACACTTGAACACTGAAGCTTTCTTT.